This entry concerns a single T cell receptor (beta chain). Its matching antigen is unknown. The entry originates in a study of post-analysis software for immune sequencing data. Carried by the TCR beta cDNA libraries were unique molecular identifiers. TCRdb fed the PCR reads into MiXCR, producing one record per CDR3 protein. Seen here are fewer than 600,000 distinct CDR3 sequences, 40% to 55% observed once, and the top ten hold 12%. Germline CDR1 and CDR2: SGHKS and YYEKEE (reference sequence). The CDR3 runs to 14 residues. V shed 1 base and J shed 3 bases, with 9 bases lying between them. Overall study results and limits: About five TRBV segments, including TRBV5-6, TRBV5-1 and TRBV20-1, were more frequent in patients than controls. The normalized Chao1 diversity of multiple sclerosis patients was significantly lower than that of controls.

This chain links TRBV5-5 with TRBJ2-3; D may be TRBD2 (5 bases). Sequencing input: blood. The receptor's source is a girl under 18 with multiple sclerosis. The CDR3 nucleotides are TGTGCCAGCAGCTTGCCAACTAGGACAGATACGCAGTATTTT. It encodes CASSLPTRTDTQYF.